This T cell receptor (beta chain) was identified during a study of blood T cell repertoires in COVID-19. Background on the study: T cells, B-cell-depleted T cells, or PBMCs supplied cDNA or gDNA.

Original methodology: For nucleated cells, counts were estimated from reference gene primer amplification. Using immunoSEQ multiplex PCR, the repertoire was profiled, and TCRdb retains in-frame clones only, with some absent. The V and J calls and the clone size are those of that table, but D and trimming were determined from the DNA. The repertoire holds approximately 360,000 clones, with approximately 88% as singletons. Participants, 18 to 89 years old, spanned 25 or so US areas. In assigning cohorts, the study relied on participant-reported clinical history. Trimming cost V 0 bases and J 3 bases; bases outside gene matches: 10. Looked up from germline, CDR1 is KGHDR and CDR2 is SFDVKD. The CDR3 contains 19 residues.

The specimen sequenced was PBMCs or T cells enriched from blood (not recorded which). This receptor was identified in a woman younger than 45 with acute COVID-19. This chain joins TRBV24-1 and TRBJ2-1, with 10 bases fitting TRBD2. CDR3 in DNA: TGTGCCACCAGTGATTTGCAGAGCGGGGGGGATCTAGGCTACAATGAGCAGTTCTTC. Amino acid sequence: CATSDLQSGGDLGYNEQFF.